Listed below are T cell receptor beta chains from one sample, sequenced in a study of early stage breast cancer tumors. Method: immunoSEQ multiplex PCR; TCRdb's copy keeps in-frame clones and lacks some. The sample has 45,000 to 60,000 clones, about 93% seen once. The sequenced sample consisted of blood. The receptors come from a person aged 70 to 80 with breast cancer. The CDR3 runs from the conserved cysteine through the conserved F or W. Each record gives: V gene, J gene, CDR3 protein.

TRBV6-1	TRBJ1-1	CATQAGHTEAFF
TRBV7-6	TRBJ1-1	CASSRERGTAFF
TRBV27	TRBJ1-2	CASSLSPAYFDYGYTF
TRBV4-3	TRBJ1-5	CASSQEHRGGPQHF
TRBV7-6	TRBJ2-2	CASSLVRGTGELFF
TRBV4-2	TRBJ2-2	CASSRSLAGGTGELFF
TRBV29-1	TRBJ2-7	CSAGEGQGAREQYF
TRBV28	TRBJ1-4	CASGEGQGRTNEKLFF
TRBV6-5	TRBJ2-6	CASSYSEAGANVLTF
TRBV19	TRBJ1-1	CASRLNRQGGHTEAFF
TRBV11-2	TRBJ2-2	CASSSVTGTGELFF
TRBV7-2	TRBJ2-3	CASKTTGGTDTQYF
TRBV11-2	TRBJ2-2	CASSPGGELFF
TRBV19	TRBJ1-1	CASSIDRDRVAEAFF
TRBV4-3	TRBJ1-1	CASSQDRETGKSGTEAFF
TRBV6-5	TRBJ2-7	CASSYSIGLAALEQYF
TRBV7-9	TRBJ2-2	CASSLGSGGVSNTGELFF
TRBV4-3	TRBJ1-2	CASSLRQGQGYGYTF
TRBV18	TRBJ1-2	CASSPGDGYTF
TRBV5-1	TRBJ1-2	CASSLEGQGNYGYTF
TRBV7-2	TRBJ1-2	CASSSQRGYGYTF
TRBV6-6	TRBJ2-2	CASNQGAGELFF
TRBV11-2	TRBJ1-6	CASSYRGNSPLHF
TRBV28	TRBJ1-3	CASSSVGQFSGNTIYF
TRBV5-4	TRBJ1-1	CASSPRQGGTEAFF
TRBV6-5	TRBJ2-5	CASSFSGGRLKTQYF
TRBV6-5	TRBJ1-3	CASSYSGTPPRNTIYF
TRBV30	TRBJ2-5	CAWAAGLAGETQYF
TRBV9	TRBJ1-1	CASSVGGGAQDTEAFF
TRBV11-3	TRBJ2-5	CASSFGAQETQYF
TRBV5-1	TRBJ2-5	CASQHRGPQETQYF
TRBV2	TRBJ1-1	CASSAPTGTEAFF
TRBV18	TRBJ2-5	CASSADEGQGTQYF
TRBV19	TRBJ2-2	CASSKQGNTGELFF
TRBV7-6	TRBJ2-7	CASSPGGTNYEQYF
TRBV25-1	TRBJ1-2	CASSDEQPKGYTF
TRBV18	TRBJ2-3	CASSPEGAKDTQYF
TRBV5-6	TRBJ2-3	CASRKGLAAGTQYF
TRBV7-9	TRBJ2-5	CASSLGDSQETQYF
TRBV5-1	TRBJ2-3	CASSPNSGTSTDTQYF
TRBV7-6	TRBJ2-7	CASSPASGRHEQYF
TRBV7-8	TRBJ2-5	CASSPLTSGRLETQYF
TRBV7-9	TRBJ2-3	CASSLGPTDTQYF
TRBV6-6	TRBJ1-5	CASGQAFLQPQHF
TRBV5-1	TRBJ2-1	CASSLGSDEQFF
TRBV11-3	TRBJ1-1	CASSLARQGYNETEAFF
TRBV6-1	TRBJ1-2	CASSVGQGAEWDYGYTF
TRBV7-9	TRBJ1-1	CASSLDTGQGRNTEAFF
TRBV7-9	TRBJ1-1	CASSQQAMNTEAFF
TRBV27	TRBJ1-2	CASSPRGQGGGYTF
TRBV27	TRBJ2-5	CASSPLPRSTYQETQYF
TRBV6-6	TRBJ2-4	CASSYSRSGSNIQYF
TRBV9	TRBJ1-3	CASRRGGGNTIYF
TRBV6-5	TRBJ1-2	CASSWDRGRGGYTF
TRBV27	TRBJ2-7	CASSLGPPGTAAYEQYF